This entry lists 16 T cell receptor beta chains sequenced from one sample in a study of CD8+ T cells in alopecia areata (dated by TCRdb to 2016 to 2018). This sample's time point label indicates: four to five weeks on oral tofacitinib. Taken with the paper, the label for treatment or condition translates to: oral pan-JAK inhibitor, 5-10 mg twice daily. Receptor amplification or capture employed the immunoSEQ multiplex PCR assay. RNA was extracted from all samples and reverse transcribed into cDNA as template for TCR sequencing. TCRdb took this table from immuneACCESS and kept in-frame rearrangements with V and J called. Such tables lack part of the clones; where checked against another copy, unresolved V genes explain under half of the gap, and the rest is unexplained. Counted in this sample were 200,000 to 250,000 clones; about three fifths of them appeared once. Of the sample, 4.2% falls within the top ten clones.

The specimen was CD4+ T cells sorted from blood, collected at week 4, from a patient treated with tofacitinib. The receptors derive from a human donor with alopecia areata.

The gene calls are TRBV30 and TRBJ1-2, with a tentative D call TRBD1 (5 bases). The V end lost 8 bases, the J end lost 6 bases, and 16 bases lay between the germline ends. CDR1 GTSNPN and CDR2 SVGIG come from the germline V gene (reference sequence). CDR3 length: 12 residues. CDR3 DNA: TGTGCCGGCGAGACGGGACCCCATGGCTACACCTTC. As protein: CAGETGPHGYTF.

The CDR3 loop reads CASSQGRAGGMGEQYF. CDR3 sequence (DNA): TGCGCCAGCAGCCAAGGTCGGGCCGGGGGCATGGGCGAGCAGTACTTC. J is TRBJ2-7 and V is TRBV4-1; D might be TRBD1 or TRBD2, each matching 6 bases. The V end lost 1 base, the J end lost 6 bases, and 19 bases lay between the germline ends. Germline-derived CDR1 and CDR2 are MGHRA and YSYEKL. CDR3 length: 16 residues.

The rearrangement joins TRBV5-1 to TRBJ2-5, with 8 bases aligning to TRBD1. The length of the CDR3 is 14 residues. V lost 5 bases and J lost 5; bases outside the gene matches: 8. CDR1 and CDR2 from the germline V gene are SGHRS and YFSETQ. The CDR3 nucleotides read TGCGCCAGCAGTCCTGGACAGGGAGAGGAGACCCAGTACTTC. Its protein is CASSPGQGEETQYF.

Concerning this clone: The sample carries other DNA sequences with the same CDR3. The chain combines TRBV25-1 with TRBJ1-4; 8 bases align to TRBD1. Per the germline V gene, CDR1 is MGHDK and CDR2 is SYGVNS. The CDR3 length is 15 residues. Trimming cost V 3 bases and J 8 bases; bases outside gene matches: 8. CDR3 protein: CASSDLDRAEEKLFF. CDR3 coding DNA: TGTGCCAGCAGTGATTTGGACAGGGCGGAAGAAAAACTGTTTTTT.

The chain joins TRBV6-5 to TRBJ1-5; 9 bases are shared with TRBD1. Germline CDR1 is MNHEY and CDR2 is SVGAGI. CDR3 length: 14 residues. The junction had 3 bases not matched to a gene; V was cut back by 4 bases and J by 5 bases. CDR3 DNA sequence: TGTGCCAGCAGTTCCGGGACAGGGTATCAGCCCCAGCATTTT. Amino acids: CASSSGTGYQPQHF.

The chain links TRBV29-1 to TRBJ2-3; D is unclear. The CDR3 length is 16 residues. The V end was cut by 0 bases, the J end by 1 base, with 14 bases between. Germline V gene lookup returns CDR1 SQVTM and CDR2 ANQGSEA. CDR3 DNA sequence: TGCAGCGTTGAAGAGAATGGGGTTGGACGCACAGATACGCAGTATTTT. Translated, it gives CSVEENGVGRTDTQYF.

CDR3 loop: CSVRTEIYEQYF. The CDR3 nucleotides read TGCAGCGTTCGGACAGAAATCTACGAGCAGTACTTC. The chain couples TRBV29-1 to TRBJ2-7, with D tentatively TRBD1 (6 bases). The V end lost 5 bases, the J end lost 3 bases, and 11 bases lay between the germline ends. CDR3 length equals 12 residues. Looked up from germline, CDR1 is SQVTM and CDR2 is ANQGSEA.

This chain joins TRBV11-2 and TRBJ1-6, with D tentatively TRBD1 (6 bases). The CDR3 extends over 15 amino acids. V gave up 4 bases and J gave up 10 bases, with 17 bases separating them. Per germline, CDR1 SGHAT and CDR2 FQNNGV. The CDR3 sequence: CASSSTGTSGSPLHF. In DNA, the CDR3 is TGTGCCAGCAGCTCCACCGGGACATCTGGATCACCCCTCCACTTT.

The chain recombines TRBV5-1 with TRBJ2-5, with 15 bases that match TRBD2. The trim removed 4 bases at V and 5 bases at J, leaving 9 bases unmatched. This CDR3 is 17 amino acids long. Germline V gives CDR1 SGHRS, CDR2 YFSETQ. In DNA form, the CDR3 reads TGCGCCAGCAGCAGCCGGACTAGCGGGGGGGCGAGGGAGACCCAGTACTTC. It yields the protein CASSSRTSGGARETQYF.

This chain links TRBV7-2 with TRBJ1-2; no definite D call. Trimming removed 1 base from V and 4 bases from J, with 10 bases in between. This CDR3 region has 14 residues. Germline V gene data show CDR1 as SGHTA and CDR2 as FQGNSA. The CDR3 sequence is CASSLGRVAYGYTF. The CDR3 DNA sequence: TGTGCCAGCAGCTTAGGAAGGGTAGCCTATGGCTACACCTTC.

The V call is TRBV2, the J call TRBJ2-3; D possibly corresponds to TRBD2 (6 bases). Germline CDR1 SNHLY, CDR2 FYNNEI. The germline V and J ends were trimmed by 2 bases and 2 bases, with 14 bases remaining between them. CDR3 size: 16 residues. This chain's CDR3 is CASSEMGLLHTDTQYF. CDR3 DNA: TGTGCCAGCAGTGAAATGGGACTGCTCCACACAGATACGCAGTATTTT.

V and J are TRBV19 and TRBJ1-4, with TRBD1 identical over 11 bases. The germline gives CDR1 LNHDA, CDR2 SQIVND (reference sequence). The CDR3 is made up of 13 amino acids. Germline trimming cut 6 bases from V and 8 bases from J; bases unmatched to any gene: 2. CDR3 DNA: TGTGCCAGTAGGGGACAGGGGGACGAAAAACTGTTTTTT. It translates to CASRGQGDEKLFF. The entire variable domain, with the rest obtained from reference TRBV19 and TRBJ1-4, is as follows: DGGITQSPKYLFRKEGQNVTLSCEQNLNHDAMYWYRQDPGQGLRLIYYSQIVNDFQKGDIAEGYSVSREKKESFPLTVTSAQKNPTAFYLCASRGQGDEKLFFGSGTQLSVL.

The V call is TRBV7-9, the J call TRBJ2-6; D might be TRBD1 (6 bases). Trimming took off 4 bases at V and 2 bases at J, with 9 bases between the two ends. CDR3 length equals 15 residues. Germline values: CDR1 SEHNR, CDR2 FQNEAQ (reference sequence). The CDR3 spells CASSSWTAGANVLTF. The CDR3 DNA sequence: TGTGCCAGCAGCTCCTGGACAGCTGGGGCCAACGTCCTGACTTTC.

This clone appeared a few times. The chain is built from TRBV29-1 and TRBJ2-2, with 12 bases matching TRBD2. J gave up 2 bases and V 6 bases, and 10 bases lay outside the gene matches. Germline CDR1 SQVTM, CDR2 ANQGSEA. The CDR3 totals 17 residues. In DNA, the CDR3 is TGCAGCGTAGACTGCGGACTAGCGGGGCCTAACACCGGGGAGCTGTTTTTT. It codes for CSVDCGLAGPNTGELFF.

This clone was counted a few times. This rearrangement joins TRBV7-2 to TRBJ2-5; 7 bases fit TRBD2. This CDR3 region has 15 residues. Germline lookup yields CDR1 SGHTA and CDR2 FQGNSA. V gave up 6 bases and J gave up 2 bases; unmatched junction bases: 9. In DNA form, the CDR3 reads TGTGCCAGCAGTTCACCGGGACTACCTCAAGAGACCCAGTACTTC. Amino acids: CASSSPGLPQETQYF.

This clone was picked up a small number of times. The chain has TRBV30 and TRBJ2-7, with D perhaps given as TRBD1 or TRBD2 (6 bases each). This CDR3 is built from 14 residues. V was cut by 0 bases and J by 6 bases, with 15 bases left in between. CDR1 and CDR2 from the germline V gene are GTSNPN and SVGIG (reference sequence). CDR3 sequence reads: CAWSVQGGTGEQYF. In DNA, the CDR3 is TGTGCCTGGAGTGTACAAGGGGGGACTGGCGAGCAGTACTTC.